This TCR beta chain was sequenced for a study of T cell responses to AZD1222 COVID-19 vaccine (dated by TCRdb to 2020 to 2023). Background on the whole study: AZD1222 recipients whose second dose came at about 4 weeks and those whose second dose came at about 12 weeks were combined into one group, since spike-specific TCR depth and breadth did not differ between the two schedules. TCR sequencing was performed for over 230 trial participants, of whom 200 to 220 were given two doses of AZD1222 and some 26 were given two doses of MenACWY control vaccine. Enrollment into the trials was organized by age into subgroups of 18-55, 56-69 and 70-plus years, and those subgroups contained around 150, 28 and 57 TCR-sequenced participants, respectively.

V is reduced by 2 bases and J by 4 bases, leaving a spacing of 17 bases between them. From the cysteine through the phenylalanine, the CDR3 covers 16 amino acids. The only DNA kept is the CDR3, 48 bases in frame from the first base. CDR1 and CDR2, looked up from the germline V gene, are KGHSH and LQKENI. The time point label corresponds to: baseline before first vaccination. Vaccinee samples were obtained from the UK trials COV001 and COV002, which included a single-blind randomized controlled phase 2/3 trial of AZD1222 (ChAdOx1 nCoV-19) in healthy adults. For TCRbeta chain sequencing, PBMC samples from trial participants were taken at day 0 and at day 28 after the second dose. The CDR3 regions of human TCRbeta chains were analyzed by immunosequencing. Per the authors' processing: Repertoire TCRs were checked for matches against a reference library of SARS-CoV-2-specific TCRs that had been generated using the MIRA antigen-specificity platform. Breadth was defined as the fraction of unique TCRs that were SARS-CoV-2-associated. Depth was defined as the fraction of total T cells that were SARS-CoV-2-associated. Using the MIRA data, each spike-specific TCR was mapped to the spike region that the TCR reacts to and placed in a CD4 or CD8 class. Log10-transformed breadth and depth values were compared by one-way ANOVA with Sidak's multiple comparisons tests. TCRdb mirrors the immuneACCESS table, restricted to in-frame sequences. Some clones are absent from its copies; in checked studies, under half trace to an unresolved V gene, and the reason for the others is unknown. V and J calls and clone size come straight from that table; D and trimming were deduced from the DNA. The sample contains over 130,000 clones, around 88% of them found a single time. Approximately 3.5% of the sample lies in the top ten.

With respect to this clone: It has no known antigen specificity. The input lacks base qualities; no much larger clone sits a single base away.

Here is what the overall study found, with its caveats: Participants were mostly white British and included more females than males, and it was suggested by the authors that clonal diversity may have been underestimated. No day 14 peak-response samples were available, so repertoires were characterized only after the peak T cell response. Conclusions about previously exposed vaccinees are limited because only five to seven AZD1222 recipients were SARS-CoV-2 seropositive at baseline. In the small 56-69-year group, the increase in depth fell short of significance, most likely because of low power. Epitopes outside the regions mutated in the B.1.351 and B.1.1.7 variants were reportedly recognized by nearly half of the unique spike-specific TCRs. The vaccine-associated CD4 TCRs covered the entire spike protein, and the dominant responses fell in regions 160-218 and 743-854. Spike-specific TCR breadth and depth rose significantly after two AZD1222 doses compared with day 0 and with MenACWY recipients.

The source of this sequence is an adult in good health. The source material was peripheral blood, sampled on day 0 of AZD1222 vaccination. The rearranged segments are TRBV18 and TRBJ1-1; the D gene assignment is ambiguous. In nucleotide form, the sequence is TGTGCCAGCTCACCAGGGGTCAACTCCTTCGGCACTGAAGCTTTCTTT. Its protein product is CASSPGVNSFGTEAFF.